The clone carrying this T cell receptor beta chain was picked up many times. No antigen is known for it. The data were obtained in a study of early T cells in non-severe SARS-CoV-2 infection. General study points: VDJdb matching favored anti-spike CD8 responses, missing private and CD4 specificities.

In TCRdb, the 5' RACE reads were re-called with MiXCR into one record per CDR3 protein. The repertoire holds under 95,000 distinct CDR3 sequences, with approximately 12% as singletons. The germline V gene has CDR1 SGHTA and CDR2 FQGNSA. The V gene end was trimmed by 2 bases and the J gene end by 5 bases; junction bases not matched to a gene: 6. This CDR3 has 16 residues. The sequencing input was whole blood. This TCR was sampled from an adult who was a healthcare worker with PCR-confirmed SARS-CoV-2 infection or an uninfected control (not recorded which). The rearrangement links TRBV7-2 to TRBJ1-1; 12 bases are a match to TRBD1. The CDR3 DNA reads as TGTGCCAGCAGCTTAAGGGGACAGGGGGCGAGAACTGAAGCTTTCTTT. Translation gives CASSLRGQGARTEAFF.